Listed below are T cell receptor beta chains from one sample, sequenced in a study of T cell responses to AZD1222 COVID-19 vaccine. Clones were read by immunoSEQ multiplex PCR, and TCRdb kept only the in-frame ones, dropping some. The profile shows roughly 130,000 clones, approximately 86% of them singletons. The specimen was peripheral blood, collected on day 0 of AZD1222 vaccination. Source of these receptors: an adult in good health. Both conserved end residues are part of each CDR3. D genes are given only for firm matches. The size field is filled for only some rows; it gives once, few, many or a size class.

cdr3_aa: CASSIRGNNQPQHF; cdr3_nt: TGTGCCAGCAGCATCAGGGGAAACAATCAGCCCCAGCATTTT; clone_size: .; j_call: TRBJ1-5; cdr3_length: 14; d_call: .; v_call: TRBV5-6
cdr3_aa: CATSAGDTEAFF; cdr3_nt: TGTGCCACCAGCGCAGGCGACACTGAAGCTTTCTTT; clone_size: .; j_call: TRBJ1-1; cdr3_length: 12; d_call: .; v_call: TRBV15
cdr3_aa: CASSYRSGNYGYTF; cdr3_nt: TGTGCCAGCAGTTACCGTTCAGGGAACTATGGCTACACCTTC; clone_size: .; j_call: TRBJ1-2; cdr3_length: 14; d_call: .; v_call: TRBV6-2/TRBV6-3
cdr3_aa: CASRPMGLAGVVTGELFF; cdr3_nt: TGTGCCAGTAGACCCATGGGACTAGCGGGAGTGGTCACCGGGGAGCTGTTTTTT; clone_size: .; j_call: TRBJ2-2; cdr3_length: 18; d_call: TRBD2; v_call: TRBV19
cdr3_aa: CASSLVSGSSYEQYF; cdr3_nt: TGCGCCAGCAGCTTGGTCTCAGGGAGCTCCTACGAGCAGTACTTC; clone_size: once; j_call: TRBJ2-7; cdr3_length: 15; d_call: .; v_call: TRBV5-1
cdr3_aa: CASSSPGTASNYGYTF; cdr3_nt: TGTGCCAGCAGCTCGCCCGGGACAGCCTCTAACTATGGCTACACCTTC; clone_size: .; j_call: TRBJ1-2; cdr3_length: 16; d_call: TRBD1; v_call: TRBV5-4
cdr3_aa: CASSLTENYEQYF; cdr3_nt: TGTGCCAGCTCACTAACTGAAAACTACGAGCAGTACTTC; clone_size: .; j_call: TRBJ2-7; cdr3_length: 13; d_call: .; v_call: TRBV18
cdr3_aa: CASRTGHSGNTIYF; cdr3_nt: TGTGCCAGCAGGACAGGGCATTCTGGAAACACCATATATTTT; clone_size: .; j_call: TRBJ1-3; cdr3_length: 14; d_call: TRBD1; v_call: TRBV6-5
cdr3_aa: CASRTGQKADSPLHF; cdr3_nt: TGTGCCAGTAGGACGGGACAGAAAGCAGATTCACCCCTCCACTTT; clone_size: few; j_call: TRBJ1-6; cdr3_length: 15; d_call: TRBD1; v_call: TRBV19
cdr3_aa: CASSQETGYEAQYF; cdr3_nt: TGCGCCAGCAGCCAAGAAACAGGCTACGAAGCCCAGTACTTC; clone_size: .; j_call: TRBJ2-5; cdr3_length: 14; d_call: .; v_call: TRBV4-1
cdr3_aa: CASSYTGGRTVYGYTF; cdr3_nt: TGTGCCAGCAGTTACACAGGGGGGAGAACCGTCTATGGCTACACCTTC; clone_size: .; j_call: TRBJ1-2; cdr3_length: 16; d_call: TRBD1; v_call: TRBV6-2/TRBV6-3
cdr3_aa: CASSSPGHRTDTQYF; cdr3_nt: TGCGCCAGCAGCTCCCCGGGACACCGCACAGATACGCAGTATTTT; clone_size: once; j_call: TRBJ2-3; cdr3_length: 15; d_call: .; v_call: TRBV5-1
cdr3_aa: CASSQVGRERPDTQYF; cdr3_nt: TGTGCCAGCAGCCAAGTAGGGCGGGAGCGTCCAGATACGCAGTATTTT; clone_size: .; j_call: TRBJ2-3; cdr3_length: 16; d_call: TRBD2; v_call: TRBV4-2
cdr3_aa: CASSDHHPGQMLETQYF; cdr3_nt: TGTGCCAGCAGCGACCACCACCCGGGACAGATGCTAGAGACCCAGTACTTC; clone_size: .; j_call: TRBJ2-5; cdr3_length: 17; d_call: TRBD1; v_call: TRBV7-9
cdr3_aa: CASSLAGGGETQYF; cdr3_nt: TGTGCCAGCAGCTTGGCGGGGGGCGGGGAGACCCAGTACTTC; clone_size: .; j_call: TRBJ2-5; cdr3_length: 14; d_call: TRBD2; v_call: TRBV11-2
cdr3_aa: CASSELGGNSYEQYF; cdr3_nt: TGTGCCAGCAGTGAATTGGGGGGTAACTCCTACGAGCAGTACTTC; clone_size: .; j_call: TRBJ2-7; cdr3_length: 15; d_call: .; v_call: TRBV27
cdr3_aa: CASSLGRASNQPQHF; cdr3_nt: TGTGCCAGCTCACTCGGCAGGGCAAGCAATCAGCCCCAGCATTTT; clone_size: once; j_call: TRBJ1-5; cdr3_length: 15; d_call: .; v_call: TRBV18
cdr3_aa: CASSQGGHLNTEAFF; cdr3_nt: TGTGCCAGCAGCCAGGGGGGACACTTGAACACTGAAGCTTTCTTT; clone_size: .; j_call: TRBJ1-1; cdr3_length: 15; d_call: .; v_call: TRBV3-1/TRBV3-2
cdr3_aa: CASSRPSGARNGYTF; cdr3_nt: TGTGCCAGCAGTCGACCCTCAGGGGCTCGCAATGGCTACACCTTC; clone_size: .; j_call: TRBJ1-2; cdr3_length: 15; d_call: .; v_call: TRBV6-2/TRBV6-3
cdr3_aa: CASSPGTARRETQYF; cdr3_nt: TGTGCCAGCAGTCCAGGGACAGCCAGGAGGGAGACCCAGTACTTC; clone_size: .; j_call: TRBJ2-5; cdr3_length: 15; d_call: TRBD1; v_call: TRBV28
cdr3_aa: CASSPRDSPDTQYF; cdr3_nt: TGTGCCAGCAGCCCAAGGGACAGCCCAGATACGCAGTATTTT; clone_size: .; j_call: TRBJ2-3; cdr3_length: 14; d_call: TRBD1; v_call: TRBV7-9
cdr3_aa: CASSLATYGGEQYF; cdr3_nt: TGTGCCAGCAGCTTAGCGACTTATGGGGGAGAGCAGTACTTC; clone_size: .; j_call: TRBJ2-7; cdr3_length: 14; d_call: .; v_call: TRBV11-1
cdr3_aa: CASSIRVGVEAFF; cdr3_nt: TGTGCCAGTAGTATTCGGGTTGGGGTTGAAGCTTTCTTT; clone_size: .; j_call: TRBJ1-1; cdr3_length: 13; d_call: .; v_call: TRBV19
cdr3_aa: CASSEMGGVGNQPQHF; cdr3_nt: TGTGCCAGCAGTGAAATGGGGGGGGTCGGCAATCAGCCCCAGCATTTT; clone_size: few; j_call: TRBJ1-5; cdr3_length: 16; d_call: .; v_call: TRBV6-1
cdr3_aa: CASSLQGLDNSPLHF; cdr3_nt: TGTGCCAGCAGTTTACAGGGGCTGGATAATTCACCCCTCCACTTT; clone_size: .; j_call: TRBJ1-6; cdr3_length: 15; d_call: .; v_call: TRBV28
cdr3_aa: CASSRRGGDTQYF; cdr3_nt: TGTGCCAGCAGCAGGAGGGGGGGGGATACGCAGTATTTT; clone_size: .; j_call: TRBJ2-3; cdr3_length: 13; d_call: .; v_call: TRBV3-1/TRBV3-2
cdr3_aa: CASSPQEGSPTGELFF; cdr3_nt: TGCGCCAGCAGCCCCCAGGAAGGGTCCCCCACCGGGGAGCTGTTTTTT; clone_size: .; j_call: TRBJ2-2; cdr3_length: 16; d_call: .; v_call: TRBV4-1
cdr3_aa: CASSLGVGGHPLNTEAFF; cdr3_nt: TGTGCCAGCAGTTTAGGTGTGGGGGGACACCCTTTGAACACTGAAGCTTTCTTT; clone_size: .; j_call: TRBJ1-1; cdr3_length: 18; d_call: .; v_call: TRBV27
cdr3_aa: CASSLSGNQPQHF; cdr3_nt: TGTGCCAGCAGCTTAAGTGGCAATCAGCCCCAGCATTTT; clone_size: .; j_call: TRBJ1-5; cdr3_length: 13; d_call: .; v_call: TRBV7-2